The 15 T cell receptor beta chains below were found in one sample sequenced in a study of T cells after posttransplantation cyclophosphamide. Repertoires were generated with immunoSEQ multiplex PCR, while TCRdb's copy carries only in-frame clones and drops some. Recorded here are about 25,000 clones, none singletons. Sequenced sample: PBMCs. These receptors all stem from a woman aged 50 to 65 in good health, CMV-negative, and a related stem cell transplant donor.

This clone showed up many times. The chain has TRBV19 and TRBJ2-1; possibly TRBD2 for D (5 bases). The CDR3 is 12 amino acids. CDR1 and CDR2 from the germline V gene are LNHDA and SQIVND (reference sequence). V gave up 4 bases and J gave up 15 bases, with 16 bases separating them. DNA of the CDR3: TGTGCCAGTAGTACCCCCCGAAATGGGAGGTTCTTC. It is translated as CASSTPRNGRFF.

The CDR3 loop is CSVRDRGNSPLHF. DNA of the CDR3: TGCAGCGTCCGGGACAGGGGGAATTCACCCCTCCACTTT. The J gene is TRBJ1-6, the V gene TRBV29-1, with 11 bases matching TRBD1. V trimming: 6 bases; J trimming: 7 bases; junction bases outside the gene matches: 2. Germline CDR1 is SQVTM and CDR2 is ANQGSEA. The CDR3 runs 13 residues.

This clone was seen many times. The chain recombines TRBV19 with TRBJ2-3; TRBD2 aligns across 8 bases. Germline V CDR1 and CDR2: LNHDA, SQIVND (reference sequence). J gave up 2 bases and V 3 bases, and 4 bases lay outside the gene matches. CDR3 length equals 15 residues. The CDR3 sequence: CASSIPAGATDTQYF. For the CDR3, the DNA is TGTGCCAGTAGTATCCCAGCGGGGGCCACAGATACGCAGTATTTT.

This clone was counted at least ten times. CDR3: CASSFQGLYEQYF. For the CDR3, the DNA is TGTGCCAGCAGTTTTCAGGGCCTCTACGAGCAGTACTTC. The genes are TRBV27 and TRBJ2-7; D possibly corresponds to TRBD1 (5 bases). The germline V gene encodes CDR1 MNHEY and CDR2 SMNVEV (reference sequence). V was clipped by 3 bases and J by 3 bases, with 9 bases between them. The CDR3 is 13 amino acids.

This clone came up many times. The gene calls are TRBV5-1 and TRBJ2-7; 11 nucleotides agree with TRBD2. Trimming took 3 bases from V and 2 from J; bases not matched to a gene: 4. The CDR3 runs 15 residues. Germline CDR1 SGHRS, CDR2 YFSETQ. The CDR3 loop is CASSSGLAGPYEQYF. The CDR3 bases are TGCGCCAGCAGCTCCGGACTAGCGGGCCCCTACGAGCAGTACTTC.

This clone was detected many times. The chain recombines TRBV2 with TRBJ1-5, with 9 positions matching TRBD1. The CDR3 sequence is 16 residues long. Germline-derived CDR1 and CDR2 are SNHLY and FYNNEI. V lost 8 bases, J lost 3 bases, and 11 bases stayed unmatched. This CDR3 reads CASGGAGTGYNQPQHF. CDR3 DNA: TGTGCCAGCGGAGGCGCCGGGACAGGGTACAATCAGCCCCAGCATTTT.

This clone was counted ten times or more. The genes are TRBV4-2 and TRBJ2-4; 7 bases are shared with TRBD1. V lost 2 bases, J lost 9 bases, and 13 bases stayed unmatched. Germline V gene data show CDR1 as LGHNA and CDR2 as YNFKEQ. CDR3 length: 16 amino acids. Written as DNA, the CDR3 is TGTGCCAGCAGCCAAATAAACCGACAGGGCTTAGTCATTCAGTACTTC. Protein: CASSQINRQGLVIQYF.

The table lists this clone with many counts. V gene TRBV18 combines with J gene TRBJ2-3, with 15 positions matching TRBD2. CDR1 KGHSH and CDR2 LQKENI come from the germline V gene. The CDR3 covers 18 residues. J gave up 6 bases and V 3 bases, and 10 bases lay outside the gene matches. CDR3 loop: CASSPGLAGGWPPDTQYF. CDR3 coding DNA: TGTGCCAGCTCACCGGGACTAGCGGGGGGATGGCCACCCGATACGCAGTATTTT.

This clone has ten or more counts. The rearrangement links TRBV7-3 to TRBJ2-1; TRBD1 matches 9 bases. The trim removed 3 bases at V and 9 bases at J, leaving 6 bases unmatched. CDR1 and CDR2 (germline): SGHTA, FQGTGA. CDR3 size: 14 residues. The CDR3 nucleotides are TGTGCCAGCAGCTTGGGGACAGGGCTTGGTGAGCAGTTCTTC. Translated: CASSLGTGLGEQFF.

The sample holds many counts of this clone. V and J are TRBV6-5 and TRBJ1-1; 10 bases map to TRBD1. Looked up from germline, CDR1 is MNHEY and CDR2 is SVGAGI. Trimming took 6 bases from V and 5 from J; bases not matched to a gene: 6. The length of the CDR3 is 14 residues. CDR3 DNA sequence: TGTGCCAGCAGCCGACAGGGGGCGGGAACTGAAGCTTTCTTT. Amino acids: CASSRQGAGTEAFF.

This clone was counted at least ten times. This sequence joins TRBV10-3 and TRBJ2-7, with 9 positions matching TRBD1. Germline CDR1 and CDR2: ENHRY and SYGVKD. V lost 3 bases, J lost 3 bases, and 6 bases stayed unmatched. The CDR3 covers 15 residues. The CDR3 nucleotides are TGTGCCATCAGTGATACGGACAGGGGAATCTACGAGCAGTACTTC. Translating it yields CAISDTDRGIYEQYF.

This clone was picked up many times. The J gene is TRBJ2-1, the V gene TRBV7-2, with D unresolved. Trimming pared 0 bases from V and 4 bases from J, leaving 7 bases between. The CDR3 runs to 14 residues. Germline CDR1 is SGHTA and CDR2 is FQGNSA. CDR3 in amino acids: CASSLAPLYNEQFF. DNA for the CDR3: TGTGCCAGCAGCTTAGCCCCCCTTTACAATGAGCAGTTCTTC.

In this sample, this clone turned up many times. This chain links TRBV10-3 with TRBJ2-7; TRBD2 matches at 14 bases. The junction had 11 bases not matched to a gene; V was cut back by 7 bases and J by 6 bases. Germline values: CDR1 ENHRY, CDR2 SYGVKD. The CDR3 length is 16 residues. CDR3 in amino acids: CAITTLGTSGSGEQYF. CDR3 bases: TGTGCCATCACTACTCTCGGGACTAGCGGGAGCGGCGAGCAGTACTTC.

Ten or more counts support this clone. CDR3 nucleotides: TGCGCCAGCAGGCAAGTGAGGAGGGGGAACACTGAAGCTTTCTTT. Translated: CASRQVRRGNTEAFF. V and J are TRBV5-1 and TRBJ1-1; weak D call: TRBD1 (5 bases). V was trimmed by 5 bases and J by 1 base, leaving 15 bases between them. The germline gives CDR1 SGHRS, CDR2 YFSETQ. This CDR3 spans 15 amino acids. Supplemented by reference TRBV5-1 and TRBJ1-1, the full variable domain reads KAGVTQTPRYLIKTRGQQVTLSCSPISGHRSVSWYQQTPGQGLQFLFEYFSETQRNKGNFPGRFSGRQFSNSRSEMNVSTLELGDSALYLCASRQVRRGNTEAFFGQGTRLTVV.

This clone was found many times. The chain employs TRBV5-6 and TRBJ2-5; 8 positions agree with TRBD2. Germline V gene data show CDR1 as SGHDT and CDR2 as YYEEEE. This CDR3 spans 16 amino acids. The trim removed 0 bases at V and 1 base at J, leaving 5 bases unmatched. The CDR3 DNA sequence: TGTGCCAGCAGCTTGGTGGCGGGGGGCTTCCAAGAGACCCAGTACTTC. It yields the protein CASSLVAGGFQETQYF.